The rows below give T cell receptor beta chains drawn from one sample of a study of cytomegalovirus exposure and HLA in healthy donors. TCRdb's table, derived via immunoSEQ multiplex PCR, lists solely in-frame clones and lacks some. The sample lists 20,000 to 30,000 clones, roughly 73% occurring once. Sequencing was done on a sample of PBMCs. All receptors derive from a male donor in good health and CMV-seronegative. Both conserved end residues are part of each CDR3. Fields, in order: V gene, D gene, clone size, J gene, CDR3 DNA, CDR3 protein. A D gene is named only where the DNA matches it firmly. Expanded clones get a size class; other rows say once, few or many, or leave the size out.

>TRBV4-3|-|-|TRBJ2-1
TGCGCCAGCAGCCATTTGGACAGTCCTTCCCCACAGTTCTTC
CASSHLDSPSPQFF
>TRBV9|-|-|TRBJ2-4
TGTGCCAGCAGCCCCCAGTGGGGGGAAAACATTCAGTACTTC
CASSPQWGENIQYF
>TRBV9|TRBD2|-|TRBJ2-6
TGTGCCAGCAGCCAACGACTAGCGGCTGGGGCCAACGTCCTGACTTTC
CASSQRLAAGANVLTF
>TRBV7-9|TRBD1|few|TRBJ1-2
TGTGCCAGCAGCCTGACAGGGGATGGCTACACCTTC
CASSLTGDGYTF
>TRBV18|-|-|TRBJ2-7
TGTGCCAGCTCACCGAACAGAGCAGGCGAGCAGTACTTC
CASSPNRAGEQYF
>TRBV28|-|-|TRBJ2-3
TGTGCCAGTATCCGGACAGCGAAAAACGATGGTACGCAGTATTTT
CASIRTAKNDGTQYF
>TRBV11-3|-|-|TRBJ2-2
TGTGCCAGCAGCTTAGGTTTCGGCGGCGGGGAGCTGTTTTTT
CASSLGFGGGELFF
>TRBV2|TRBD2|-|TRBJ2-5
TGTGCCAGCAAGAGGGGAGGGGTAGCCCAAGAGACCCAGTACTTC
CASKRGGVAQETQYF
>TRBV11-2|-|-|TRBJ2-1
TGTGCCAGCAGCTTACCCGGGCAGGGGTGGTATGAGCAGTTCTTC
CASSLPGQGWYEQFF
>TRBV4-2|TRBD1|few|TRBJ1-1
TGTGCCAGCAGCAGAGGACAGGGGGATGAAGCTTTCTTT
CASSRGQGDEAFF
>TRBV4-2|-|once|TRBJ2-2
TGTGCCAGCAGCCACGCGACTGTCGGGGAGCTGTTTTTT
CASSHATVGELFF
>TRBV7-6|-|-|TRBJ2-7
TGTGCCAGCAGCTTAGTGGGGCGCGAGCAGTACTTC
CASSLVGREQYF
>TRBV28|TRBD1|-|TRBJ2-6
TGTGCCAGCAGGAGGGGAGGGGACAGGGGCTCTGGGGCCAACGTCCTGACTTTC
CASRRGGDRGSGANVLTF
>TRBV2|-|-|TRBJ2-5
TGTGCCAGCAGTGATTTGCGGGGCCAAGAGACCCAGTACTTC
CASSDLRGQETQYF
>TRBV7-6|TRBD1|-|TRBJ1-3
TGTGCCAGCAGCCCATGGACAGGTGAAGGATACACCATATATTTT
CASSPWTGEGYTIYF
>TRBV5-5|-|few|TRBJ2-7
TGTGCCAGCAGCGGGACAACAGGTTCCTACGAGCAGTACTTC
CASSGTTGSYEQYF
>TRBV28|-|-|TRBJ2-7
TGTGCCAGCAGAGATGACAGACCGTGGGGTTCAGTCTCCTACGAGCAGTACTTC
CASRDDRPWGSVSYEQYF
>TRBV7-2|TRBD1|once|TRBJ2-1
TGTGCCAGCAGCTTAGTAGGGGGCGCCACCTACAATGAGCAGTTCTTC
CASSLVGGATYNEQFF
>TRBV6-5|-|-|TRBJ1-2
TGTGCCAGCAGTGTCCAACTGAACTATGGCTACACCTTC
CASSVQLNYGYTF
>TRBV5-1|-|-|TRBJ2-7
TGCGCCAGCAGCTTGGGGAGTACCGACGAGCAGTACTTC
CASSLGSTDEQYF
>TRBV7-8|-|-|TRBJ2-1
TGTGCCAGCAGCTTGGTTCAGGGTAAAGTTCCCTACAATGAGCAGTTCTTC
CASSLVQGKVPYNEQFF
>TRBV30|-|-|TRBJ2-7
TGTGCCTCGGATCGGACACTTTCCTACGAGCAGTACTTC
CASDRTLSYEQYF
>TRBV6-1|-|-|TRBJ2-7
TGTGCCAGCAGCTTAAACAGGGCCTACGAGCAGTACTTC
CASSLNRAYEQYF
>TRBV9|TRBD2|-|TRBJ2-3
TGTGCCAGCAGCGTTAGCGGGGGGGCGGCAGATACGCAGTATTTT
CASSVSGGAADTQYF
>TRBV19|TRBD2|-|TRBJ2-2
TGTGCCAGTAGTGCGACTAGCGGGAGGTCCGGGGAGCTGTTTTTT
CASSATSGRSGELFF
>TRBV15|-|-|TRBJ1-3
TGTGCCACCAGCAGATACGGGGCTGGAAACACCATATATTTT
CATSRYGAGNTIYF
>TRBV21-1|-|few|TRBJ2-7
TGTGCCAGCAGCAAAAGGACAGACCGACCCTACGAGCAGTACTTC
CASSKRTDRPYEQYF